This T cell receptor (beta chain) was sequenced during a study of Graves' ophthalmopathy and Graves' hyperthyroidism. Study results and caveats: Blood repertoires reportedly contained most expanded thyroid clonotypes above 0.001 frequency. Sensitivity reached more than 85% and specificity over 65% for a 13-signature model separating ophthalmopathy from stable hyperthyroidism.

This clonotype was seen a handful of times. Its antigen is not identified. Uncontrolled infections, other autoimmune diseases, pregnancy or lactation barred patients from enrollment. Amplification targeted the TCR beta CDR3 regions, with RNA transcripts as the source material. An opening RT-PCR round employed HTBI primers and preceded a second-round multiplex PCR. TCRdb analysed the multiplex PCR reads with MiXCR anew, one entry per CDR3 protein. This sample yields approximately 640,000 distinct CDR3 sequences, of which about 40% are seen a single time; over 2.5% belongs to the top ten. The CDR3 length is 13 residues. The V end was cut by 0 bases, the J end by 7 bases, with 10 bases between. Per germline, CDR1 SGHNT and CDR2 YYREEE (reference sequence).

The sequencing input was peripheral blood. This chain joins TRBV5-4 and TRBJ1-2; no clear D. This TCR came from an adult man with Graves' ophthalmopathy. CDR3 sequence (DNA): TGTGCCAGCAGCTTGGATAGGGAGAGTGGCTACACCTTC. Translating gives CASSLDRESGYTF.